Below are 11 T cell receptor beta chains sequenced from a single sample in a study of T cell repertoires in cytomegalovirus infection. One entry per CDR3 protein results from TCRdb running MiXCR on the reads. The sample yields hundreds of thousands of distinct CDR3 sequences, roughly 30% seen once. The sequenced sample consisted of PBMCs. The receptors shown here come from a human donor in good health (CMV status not recorded). Some clones in this sample may be carry-over from other donors' samples.

The sample holds a few counts of this clonotype. CDR3 DNA: TGTGCCAGCAGCAACAACGACTACGAGCAGTACTTC. Protein product: CASSNNDYEQYF. V gene TRBV6-2 or TRBV6-3 combines with J gene TRBJ2-7, with D uncertain. CDR3 size: 12 residues. Germline lookup yields CDR1 MNHEY and CDR2 SVGEGT. V was clipped by 6 bases and J by 3 bases, with 9 bases between them.

This clonotype was picked up many times. This rearrangement joins TRBV6-2 or TRBV6-3 to TRBJ1-5; D remains ambiguous. V lost 6 bases and J lost 0, with 12 bases in between. The CDR3 spans 15 residues. The germline V gene has CDR1 MNHEY and CDR2 SVGEGT. Written as DNA, the CDR3 is TGTGCCAGCAGACCGGCCGGGAATAGCAATCAGCCCCAGCATTTT. Protein sequence: CASRPAGNSNQPQHF.

The chain carries TRBV7-2 and TRBJ1-2, with D possibly matching TRBD1 (6 bases). V was clipped by 4 bases and J by 7 bases, with 19 bases between them. The CDR3 is made up of 15 amino acids. Germline V gene data show CDR1 as SGHTA and CDR2 as FQGNSA. In DNA form, the CDR3 reads TGTGCCAGCAGCTCCTCGGGGGGCTTATCCACTGGCTACACCTTC. This gives the protein CASSSSGGLSTGYTF.

In its sample, this clonotype was seen many times. This chain uses TRBV7-2 with TRBJ2-1, with TRBD2 matching over 11 bases. The CDR3 contains 14 residues. Germline V gene lookup returns CDR1 SGHTA and CDR2 FQGNSA. Trimming cost V 6 bases and J 5 bases; bases outside gene matches: 3. CDR3 DNA: TGTGCCAGCAGGGGGACTAGCGGCCACAATGAGCAGTTCTTC. Protein: CASRGTSGHNEQFF.

The genes are TRBV19 and TRBJ2-4, with 9 nucleotides matching TRBD2. Germline values: CDR1 LNHDA, CDR2 SQIVND (reference sequence). V lost 5 bases, J lost 0 bases, and 5 bases stayed unmatched. The CDR3 has 16 residues. Here the CDR3 reads CASSYLAGAAKNIQYF. The CDR3 coding sequence is TGTGCCAGTAGTTACTTAGCGGGGGCAGCCAAAAACATTCAGTACTTC.

The chain recombines TRBV25-1 with TRBJ2-5; D remains unclear. With 2 bases removed from V and 4 bases from J, the gap between germline ends came to 14 bases. Germline-derived CDR1 and CDR2 are MGHDK and SYGVNS. This CDR3 spans 15 amino acids. This CDR3 is CASSEGVVGSETQYF. The CDR3 region has the DNA TGTGCCAGCAGTGAAGGTGTAGTGGGGTCAGAGACCCAGTACTTC.

This clonotype has only a few counts. CDR3 sequence reads: CASSFAGGVSYGYTF. For the CDR3, the DNA is TGTGCCAGCAGCTTCGCCGGGGGGGTATCCTATGGCTACACCTTC. The chain has TRBV11-2 and TRBJ1-2; tentatively, D is TRBD1 (5 bases). The V end was cut by 3 bases, the J end by 4 bases, with 15 bases between. CDR1 and CDR2 from the germline V gene are SGHAT and FQNNGV. This CDR3 spans 15 amino acids.

This chain uses TRBV29-1 with TRBJ2-5, with D tentatively TRBD2 (6 bases). Trimming shortened V by 7 bases and J by 1 base, and 13 bases separated the two germline ends. The CDR3 consists of 13 residues. From germline, CDR1 is SQVTM and CDR2 ANQGSEA. CDR3 nucleotide sequence: TGCAGCGGGGGGGACGTATCCCAAGAGACCCAGTACTTC. As protein: CSGGDVSQETQYF.

The chain is built from TRBV4-3 and TRBJ1-6; 7 positions match TRBD1. The CDR3 consists of 16 residues. V shed 1 base, J shed 7 bases, and the junction held 7 bases outside the gene matches. Germline V gene lookup returns CDR1 LGHNA and CDR2 YSLEER. CDR3 nucleotides: TGCGCCAGCAGCCAAGGATCGACAGGGCCCAATTCACCCCTCCACTTT. It encodes CASSQGSTGPNSPLHF.

The V and J genes are TRBV11-2 and TRBJ2-7; D gene uncertain. The V gene lost 4 bases and the J gene lost 1 base, with 14 bases spanning the gap. The CDR3 sequence is 15 residues long. Germline V CDR1 and CDR2: SGHAT, FQNNGV. In nucleotides, the CDR3 is TGTGCCAGCAGCTCGGTCCGGGTTGCGTCCTACGAGCAGTACTTC. This codes for CASSSVRVASYEQYF.

This chain uses TRBV19 with TRBJ2-7; 8 bases map to TRBD2. Germline V gives CDR1 LNHDA, CDR2 SQIVND (reference sequence). CDR3 length: 15 residues. After removal of 6 bases from V and 6 bases from J, the junction contained 13 bases not matched to a gene. The CDR3 here is CASSQMRGAFGEQYF. The CDR3 region has the DNA TGTGCCAGTAGCCAAATGCGGGGGGCCTTCGGCGAGCAGTACTTC.